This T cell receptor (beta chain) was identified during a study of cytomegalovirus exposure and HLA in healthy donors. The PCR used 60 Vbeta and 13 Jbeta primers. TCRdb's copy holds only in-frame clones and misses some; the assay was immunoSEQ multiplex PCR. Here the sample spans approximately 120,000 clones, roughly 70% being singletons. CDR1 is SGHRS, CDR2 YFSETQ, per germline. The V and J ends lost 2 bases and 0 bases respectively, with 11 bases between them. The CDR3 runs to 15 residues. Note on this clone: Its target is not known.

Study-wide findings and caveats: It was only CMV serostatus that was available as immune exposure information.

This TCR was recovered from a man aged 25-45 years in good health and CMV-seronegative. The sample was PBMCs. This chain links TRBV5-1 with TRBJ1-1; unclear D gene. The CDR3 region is CASSFYGEMNTEAFF. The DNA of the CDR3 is TGCGCCAGCAGCTTTTATGGAGAAATGAACACTGAAGCTTTCTTT. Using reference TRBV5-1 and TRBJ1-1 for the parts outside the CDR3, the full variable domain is KAGVTQTPRYLIKTRGQQVTLSCSPISGHRSVSWYQQTPGQGLQFLFEYFSETQRNKGNFPGRFSGRQFSNSRSEMNVSTLELGDSALYLCASSFYGEMNTEAFFGQGTRLTVV.